These 29 T cell receptor beta chains were sequenced from one sample in a study of T cells after yellow fever vaccination. From the 5' RACE reads, TCRdb called clonotypes with MiXCR, one entry per CDR3 protein. The sample gives 120,000 or so distinct CDR3 sequences, roughly 7.2% of which show up once; around 2.6% is in the top ten. The sample consisted of CD4+ T cells sorted from PBMCs, taken around 45 days after the first yellow fever vaccination. Source of these receptors: a man aged 18 to 30 who received the YFV17D yellow fever vaccine.

This clonotype was found many times. The chain combines TRBV5-6 with TRBJ1-2; D is undetermined. Trimming stripped 0 bases from V and 5 bases from J, with 5 bases between. The CDR3 has 12 residues. Germline V gene sequence: CDR1 SGHDT, CDR2 YYEEEE. In DNA form, the CDR3 reads TGTGCCAGCAGCTTGGGAGAGTATGGCTACACCTTC. Translated, it gives CASSLGEYGYTF.

Regarding this clonotype: This may be a read error: a much more frequent sequence differs by one nucleotide. The chain couples TRBV7-2 to TRBJ2-3; D remains unclear. The germline V gene has CDR1 SGHTA and CDR2 FQGNSA. This CDR3 is 15 amino acids long. The ends were cut back, 5 bases at V and 5 bases at J, with 17 bases in the middle. In DNA, the CDR3 is TGTGCCAGCAGCATACGCGGATCTCGCATAGATACGCAGTATTTT. It codes for CASSIRGSRIDTQYF.

This clonotype was recorded many times. The chain couples TRBV10-3 to TRBJ2-6; possibly TRBD2 for D (6 bases). This CDR3 region has 16 residues. CDR1 is ENHRY, CDR2 SYGVKD, per germline. Trimming left V 6 bases short and J 0 bases short, with 12 bases between. The CDR3 DNA follows: TGTGCCATCAGGCGCGGGACGGACTCTGGGGCCAACGTCCTGACTTTC. Translation gives CAIRRGTDSGANVLTF.

This clonotype has at least ten counts. The chain links TRBV10-3 to TRBJ2-7; maybe TRBD1 (5 bases). V dropped 0 bases and J dropped 7 bases, with 13 bases sitting between them. Germline V gene sequence: CDR1 ENHRY, CDR2 SYGVKD. This CDR3 is 14 amino acids long. This chain's CDR3 is CAISESGRSGEQYV. As DNA, the CDR3 is TGTGCCATCAGTGAGTCAGGCCGTTCAGGGGAGCAGTACGTC.

This clonotype has only a few counts. This rearrangement joins TRBV4-3 to TRBJ2-1, with 9 bases lining up with TRBD2. The V gene end was trimmed by 6 bases and the J gene end by 7 bases; junction bases not matched to a gene: 10. Germline lookup yields CDR1 LGHNA and CDR2 YSLEER. The CDR3 spans 15 residues. This chain's CDR3 is CASSSSGGWGNEQFF. Here the CDR3 DNA reads TGCGCCAGCAGTTCAAGCGGGGGGTGGGGGAATGAGCAGTTCTTC.

This clonotype appeared many times. The CDR3 region is CASGDSSYNEQFF. The CDR3 DNA sequence: TGTGCCAGCGGGGATAGCTCCTACAATGAGCAGTTCTTC. The rearrangement links TRBV7-9 to TRBJ2-1; D not resolved. Germline lookup yields CDR1 SEHNR and CDR2 FQNEAQ (reference sequence). V was shortened by 8 bases and J by 0 bases, with 8 bases between the two germline ends. The CDR3 is 13 amino acids.

In its sample, this clonotype was seen many times. The chain uses TRBV5-1 and TRBJ2-4; 10 bases match TRBD1. This CDR3 region has 17 residues. CDR1 and CDR2 from the germline V gene are SGHRS and YFSETQ. Trimming cost V 9 bases and J 0 bases; bases outside gene matches: 12. CDR3: CAKEGQGLKEAKNIQYF. Written as DNA, the CDR3 is TGCGCCAAGGAGGGACAGGGGCTTAAAGAAGCCAAAAACATTCAGTACTTC.

This clonotype was counted many times. The chain joins TRBV24-1 to TRBJ1-4; no reliable D call. The V end lost 4 bases, the J end lost 7 bases, and 15 bases lay between the germline ends. Germline assignment: CDR1 KGHDR and CDR2 SFDVKD. The CDR3 consists of 15 residues. The CDR3 DNA reads as TGTGCCACCAGTGACCGGAGACGAATGTCTGAAAAACTGTTTTTT. Translating gives CATSDRRRMSEKLFF.

This clonotype was seen ten or more times. CDR3 sequence (DNA): TGTGCCAGCAGCTTATTTTGGAGGTCCCAGCAAGATACGCAGTATTTT. Protein sequence: CASSLFWRSQQDTQYF. The V and J genes are TRBV7-9 and TRBJ2-3; D is possibly TRBD2 (5 bases). The CDR3 is made up of 16 amino acids. Trimming took off 2 bases at V and 5 bases at J, with 17 bases between the two ends. CDR1 and CDR2 (germline): SEHNR, FQNEAQ (reference sequence). The variable domain in full, completed from reference TRBV7-9 and TRBJ2-3, reads DTGVSQNPRHKITKRGQNVTFRCDPISEHNRLYWYRQTLGQGPEFLTYFQNEAQLEKSRLLSDRFSAERPKGSFSTLEIQRTEQGDSAMYLCASSLFWRSQQDTQYFGPGTRLTVL.

This clonotype occurred many times. The chain carries TRBV7-2 and TRBJ2-1, with D unresolved. The CDR3 runs 15 residues. Trimming stripped 5 bases from V and 0 bases from J, with 11 bases between. Germline V lookup: CDR1 SGHTA, CDR2 FQGNSA. The chain's CDR3 is CASSVVRSSYNEQFF. The CDR3, as DNA: TGTGCCAGCAGCGTAGTTAGAAGCTCCTACAATGAGCAGTTCTTC.

Details on this clonotype: This may stem from a read error, because a much larger clone lies one nucleotide away. This chain uses TRBV12-3 or TRBV12-4 with TRBJ2-1, with D maybe TRBD2 (6 bases). Trimming removed 6 bases from V and 6 bases from J, with 18 bases in between. The CDR3 is 15 amino acids. The CDR3 protein is CASRIPGLHGNEQFF. CDR3 DNA: TGTGCCAGCAGGATTCCGGGACTCCACGGCAATGAGCAGTTCTTC.

Worth noting for this clonotype: Being one base from a much bigger clone, this may be a read error. This rearrangement joins TRBV7-2 to TRBJ2-2; TRBD1 matches 7 bases. The CDR3 runs 13 residues. CDR1 and CDR2 from the germline V gene are SGHTA and FQGNSA. CDR3 in amino acids: CPSSPGQDRELFF. CDR3 DNA sequence: TGTCCCAGCAGCCCCGGACAGGACCGGGAGCTGTTTTTT.

This clonotype was seen a handful of times. The chain links TRBV10-3 to TRBJ1-1, with D perhaps matching TRBD1 (5 bases). Per germline, CDR1 ENHRY and CDR2 SYGVKD. With 5 bases removed from V and 4 bases from J, the gap between germline ends came to 23 bases. CDR3 length: 17 amino acids. In DNA, the CDR3 is TGTGCCATCAGTCAAAATCCAGGACGGGGCGCGGGCACTGAAGCTTTCTTT. Translation: CAISQNPGRGAGTEAFF.

This clonotype has at least ten counts. The V and J genes are TRBV20-1 and TRBJ1-1, with 8 positions matching TRBD1. The CDR3 covers 11 residues. Germline values: CDR1 DFQATT, CDR2 SNEGSKA (reference sequence). The chain's CDR3 is CRGVGQEGAFF. The DNA of the CDR3 is TGCAGAGGAGTGGGACAGGAAGGGGCTTTCTTT.

As regards this clonotype: A read error may explain this, as a much larger clone is one base away. This chain uses TRBV20-1 with TRBJ2-6, with D possibly being TRBD2 (7 bases). This CDR3 is built from 15 residues. CDR1 is DFQATT and CDR2 is SNEGSKA in the germline V gene (reference sequence). In nucleotides, the CDR3 is TGCAGTGCTGTGGCGGGGGCGGCTGGGGCCAACCTCCTGACTTTC. Protein product: CSAVAGAAGANLLTF.

In this sample, this clonotype turned up many times. The V and J genes are TRBV20-1 and TRBJ1-5; tentative D call: TRBD1 (6 bases). CDR1 and CDR2 (germline): DFQATT, SNEGSKA (reference sequence). V lost 4 bases and J lost 1, with 11 bases in between. CDR3 size: 14 residues. The CDR3 DNA reads as TGCAGTGCTACGGACAGTGCCAGCAATCAGCCCCAGCATTTT. Its protein is CSATDSASNQPQHF.

The gene calls are TRBV4-2 and TRBJ1-1; D possibly corresponds to TRBD1 (5 bases). V lost 1 base and J 3 bases, leaving 15 bases between the germline ends. Germline V CDR1 and CDR2: LGHNA, YNFKEQ. This CDR3 comprises 16 residues. The CDR3 DNA reads as TGTGCCAGCAGCCAAGTGGAGGGATGGGGGGACACTGAAGCTTTCTTT. The encoded protein is CASSQVEGWGDTEAFF.

This clonotype has at least ten counts. The chain recombines TRBV2 with TRBJ2-3; either TRBD1 or TRBD2 may fit D (5 bases each). Germline loops: CDR1 SNHLY, CDR2 FYNNEI. This CDR3 has 16 amino acids. The V end was cut by 9 bases, the J end by 5 bases, with 24 bases between. The CDR3 DNA reads TGTGCCAGGACAAGTGGTCGACAGAGGGCTCAAGATACGCAGTATTTT. It codes for CARTSGRQRAQDTQYF.

This clonotype was detected a few times. This chain links TRBV29-1 with TRBJ2-5; tentative D call: TRBD1 (6 bases). The CDR3 totals 13 residues. Germline loops: CDR1 SQVTM, CDR2 ANQGSEA. Trimming shortened V by 6 bases and J by 4 bases, and 15 bases separated the two germline ends. This CDR3 is CSVSNGGLETQYF. Written as DNA, the CDR3 is TGCAGCGTCTCTAATGGGGGCCTAGAGACCCAGTACTTC.

This clonotype showed up many times. The chain links TRBV2 to TRBJ2-1, with a possible D match to TRBD2 (5 bases). CDR3 size: 14 residues. CDR1 is SNHLY and CDR2 is FYNNEI in the germline V gene. V lost 6 bases and J 3 bases, leaving 12 bases between the germline ends. CDR3: CASRERGLYNEQFF. DNA for the CDR3: TGTGCCAGCAGGGAACGGGGTCTCTACAATGAGCAGTTCTTC.

This clonotype was found many times. The gene calls are TRBV19 and TRBJ2-1; 9 nucleotides match TRBD1. Trimming cost V 4 bases and J 2 bases; bases outside gene matches: 6. Per the germline V gene, CDR1 is LNHDA and CDR2 is SQIVND (reference sequence). The CDR3 consists of 16 residues. Written as DNA, the CDR3 is TGTGCCAGTAGTAGAGGACAGGGGATCCCCTACAATGAGCAGTTCTTC. It specifies CASSRGQGIPYNEQFF.

This clonotype was counted between two and nine times. The chain couples TRBV30 to TRBJ2-2, with D unresolved. Trimming took off 0 bases at V and 6 bases at J, with 14 bases between the two ends. Germline V gene lookup returns CDR1 GTSNPN and CDR2 SVGIG (reference sequence). CDR3 length equals 15 residues. As DNA, the CDR3 is TGTGCCTGGAGTGTACGTGACTCAAGGTCCGGGGAGCTGTTTTTT. This encodes CAWSVRDSRSGELFF.

The genes are TRBV25-1 and TRBJ2-7; D is perhaps TRBD1 (6 bases). Trimming removed 4 bases at V and 2 bases at J, with 12 bases between. CDR3 length: 14 residues. CDR1 and CDR2 from the germline V gene are MGHDK and SYGVNS. As DNA, the CDR3 is TGTGCCAGCAGTGTTCACAGGGCCCCCTACGAGCAGTACTTC. This sequence encodes CASSVHRAPYEQYF.

This clonotype was detected only a few times. The chain couples TRBV5-1 to TRBJ2-1, with a tentative D call TRBD2 (5 bases). Germline loops: CDR1 SGHRS, CDR2 YFSETQ. V lost 1 base and J 6 bases, leaving 11 bases between the germline ends. This CDR3 is 14 amino acids long. The CDR3 DNA reads as TGCGCCAGCAGCTTGAGCGGCAGTGTCAATGAGCAGTTCTTC. The encoded protein is CASSLSGSVNEQFF.

There are many counts of this clonotype. The chain joins TRBV5-1 to TRBJ2-7, with 7 bases identical to TRBD2. J was trimmed by 2 bases and V by 7 bases; bases with no gene match: 9. This CDR3 is 14 amino acids long. Germline lookup yields CDR1 SGHRS and CDR2 YFSETQ. The CDR3, as DNA: TGCGCCAGCGGATCGGGGGGACCGACCTACGAGCAGTACTTC. The encoded protein is CASGSGGPTYEQYF.

This clonotype was counted many times. The gene calls are TRBV21-1 and TRBJ2-7; TRBD1, the table's D call, lacks a check against the DNA. TRBV21-1 is classified as a pseudogene. This CDR3 is built from 16 residues. This chain's CDR3 is CASSKGSGQGGCEQYV. In nucleotides, the CDR3 is TGTGCCAGCAGCAAAGGGAGCGGACAGGGGGGTTGCGAGCAGTACGTC.

V is TRBV7-6 and J is TRBJ2-3, with D unclear. CDR1 and CDR2 from the germline V gene are SGHVS and FNYEAQ. V dropped 3 bases and J dropped 4 bases, with 11 bases sitting between them. This CDR3 comprises 14 residues. In DNA, the CDR3 is TGTGCCAGCAGCTTGGCTTACTCCCCAGATACGCAGTATTTT. It is translated as CASSLAYSPDTQYF. The full variable domain, its missing parts supplied by reference TRBV7-6 and TRBJ2-3, is GAGVSQSPRYKVTKRGQDVALRCDPISGHVSLYWYRQALGQGPEFLTYFNYEAQQDKSGLPNDRFSAERPEGSISTLTIQRTEQRDSAMYRCASSLAYSPDTQYFGPGTRLTVL.

The sample holds many counts of this clonotype. This chain links TRBV6-2 or TRBV6-3 with TRBJ2-1; D gene uncertain. V was shortened by 0 bases and J by 10 bases, with 10 bases between the two germline ends. Germline loops: CDR1 MNHEY, CDR2 SVGEGT. This CDR3 spans 13 amino acids. The CDR3 region is CASSYSALREQFF. CDR3 coding DNA: TGTGCCAGCAGTTACTCTGCGCTGAGAGAGCAGTTCTTC.

This clonotype was observed at least ten times. The rearrangement links TRBV5-1 to TRBJ2-3, with 10 bases identical to TRBD1. CDR1 is SGHRS, CDR2 YFSETQ, per germline. J gave up 7 bases and V 4 bases, and 9 bases lay outside the gene matches. This CDR3 contains 15 residues. The CDR3 DNA is TGCGCCAGCAGCCGAGGACAGGGGGGCTTGAATACGCAGTATTTT. This gives the protein CASSRGQGGLNTQYF.